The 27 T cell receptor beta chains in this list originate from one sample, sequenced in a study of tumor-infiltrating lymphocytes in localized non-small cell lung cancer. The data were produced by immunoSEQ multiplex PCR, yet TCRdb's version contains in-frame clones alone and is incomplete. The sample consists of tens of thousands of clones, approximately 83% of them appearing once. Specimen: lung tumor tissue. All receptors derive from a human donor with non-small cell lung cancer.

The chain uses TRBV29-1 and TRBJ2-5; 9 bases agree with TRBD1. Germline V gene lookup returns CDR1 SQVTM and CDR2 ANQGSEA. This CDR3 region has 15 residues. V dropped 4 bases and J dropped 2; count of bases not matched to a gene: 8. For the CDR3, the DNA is TGCAGCGTTGGGGGACAGGGAACCCTACAAGAGACCCAGTACTTC. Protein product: CSVGGQGTLQETQYF.

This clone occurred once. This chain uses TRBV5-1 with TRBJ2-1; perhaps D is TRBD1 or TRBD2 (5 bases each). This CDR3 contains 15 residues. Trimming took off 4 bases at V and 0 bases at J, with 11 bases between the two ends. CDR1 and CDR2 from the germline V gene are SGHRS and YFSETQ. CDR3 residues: CASSVGTSSYNEQFF. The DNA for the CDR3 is TGCGCCAGCAGCGTCGGGACCAGCTCCTACAATGAGCAGTTCTTC.

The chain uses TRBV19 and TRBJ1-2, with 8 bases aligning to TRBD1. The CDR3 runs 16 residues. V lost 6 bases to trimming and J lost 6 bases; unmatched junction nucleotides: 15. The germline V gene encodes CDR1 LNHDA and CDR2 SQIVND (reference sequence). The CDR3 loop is CASSIPTGANRNGYTF. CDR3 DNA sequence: TGTGCCAGTAGCATACCGACAGGGGCCAATCGGAATGGCTACACCTTC.

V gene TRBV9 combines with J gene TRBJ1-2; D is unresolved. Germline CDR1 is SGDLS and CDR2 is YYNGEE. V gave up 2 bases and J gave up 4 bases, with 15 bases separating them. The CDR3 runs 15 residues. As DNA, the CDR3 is TGTGCCAGCAGCGTCGATGGCTCGTACGCCTATGGCTACACCTTC. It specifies CASSVDGSYAYGYTF.

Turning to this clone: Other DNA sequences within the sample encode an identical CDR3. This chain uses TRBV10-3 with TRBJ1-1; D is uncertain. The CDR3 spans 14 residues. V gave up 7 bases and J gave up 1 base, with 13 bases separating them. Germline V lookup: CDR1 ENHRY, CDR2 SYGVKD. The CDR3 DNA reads TGTGCCATCAAACCGGGCCAGGAGAACACTGAAGCTTTCTTT. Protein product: CAIKPGQENTEAFF.

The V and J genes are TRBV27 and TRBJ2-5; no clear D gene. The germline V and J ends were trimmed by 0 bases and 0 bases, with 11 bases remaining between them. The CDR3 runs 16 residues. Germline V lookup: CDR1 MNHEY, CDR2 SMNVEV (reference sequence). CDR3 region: CASSLSGQPYQETQYF. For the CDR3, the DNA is TGTGCCAGCAGTTTATCGGGCCAGCCGTACCAAGAGACCCAGTACTTC.

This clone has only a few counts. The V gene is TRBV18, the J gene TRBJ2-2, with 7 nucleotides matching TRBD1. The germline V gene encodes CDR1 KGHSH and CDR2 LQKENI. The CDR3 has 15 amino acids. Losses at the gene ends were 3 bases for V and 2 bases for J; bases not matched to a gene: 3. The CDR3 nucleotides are TGTGCCAGCTCACCGTGGACAGGCAACACCGGGGAGCTGTTTTTT. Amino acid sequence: CASSPWTGNTGELFF.

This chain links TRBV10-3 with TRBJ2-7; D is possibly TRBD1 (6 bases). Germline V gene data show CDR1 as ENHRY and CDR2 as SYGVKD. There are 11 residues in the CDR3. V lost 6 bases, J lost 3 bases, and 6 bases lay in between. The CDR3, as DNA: TGTGCCATCAGCAGGGGCTACGAGCAGTACTTC. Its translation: CAISRGYEQYF.

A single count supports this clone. The CDR3 loop reads CASSYGAIGGYTF. DNA of the CDR3: TGTGCCAGCAGCTACGGGGCCATCGGTGGCTACACCTTC. The V and J genes are TRBV5-6 and TRBJ1-2; the D gene is possibly TRBD1 (5 bases). The V and J ends lost 3 bases and 7 bases respectively, with 13 bases between them. The CDR3 has 13 residues. Looked up from germline, CDR1 is SGHDT and CDR2 is YYEEEE. The full variable domain, its missing parts supplied by reference TRBV5-6 and TRBJ1-2, is DAGVTQSPTHLIKTRGQQVTLRCSPKSGHDTVSWYQQALGQGPQFIFQYYEEEERQRGNFPDRFSGHQFPNYSSELNVNALLLGDSALYLCASSYGAIGGYTFGSGTRLTVV.

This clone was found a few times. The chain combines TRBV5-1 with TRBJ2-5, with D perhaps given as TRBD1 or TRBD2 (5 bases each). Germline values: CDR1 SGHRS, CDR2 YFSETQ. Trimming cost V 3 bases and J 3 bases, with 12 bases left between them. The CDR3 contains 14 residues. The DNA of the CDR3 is TGCGCCAGCAGCTCCGGGACCCATGAAGAGACCCAGTACTTC. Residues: CASSSGTHEETQYF.

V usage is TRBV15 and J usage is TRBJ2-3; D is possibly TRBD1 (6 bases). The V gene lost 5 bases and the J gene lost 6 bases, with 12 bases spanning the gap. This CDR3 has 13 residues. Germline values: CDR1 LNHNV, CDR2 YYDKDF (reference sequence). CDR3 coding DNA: TGTGCCACCAGCGTCTACAGGGAGGATACGCAGTATTTT. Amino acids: CATSVYREDTQYF.

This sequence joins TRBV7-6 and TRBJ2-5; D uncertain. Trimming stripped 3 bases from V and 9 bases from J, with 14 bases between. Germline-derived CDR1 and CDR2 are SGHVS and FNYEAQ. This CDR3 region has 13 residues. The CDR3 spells CASSFSRSESQYF. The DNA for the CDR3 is TGTGCCAGCAGCTTTTCGCGGAGCGAGTCCCAGTACTTC.

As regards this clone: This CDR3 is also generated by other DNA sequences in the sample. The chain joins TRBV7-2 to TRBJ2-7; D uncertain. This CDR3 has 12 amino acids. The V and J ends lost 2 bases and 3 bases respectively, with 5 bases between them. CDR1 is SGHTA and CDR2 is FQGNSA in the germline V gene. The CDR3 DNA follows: TGTGCCAGCAGCTTATCCAGCTACGAGCAGTACTTC. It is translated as CASSLSSYEQYF.

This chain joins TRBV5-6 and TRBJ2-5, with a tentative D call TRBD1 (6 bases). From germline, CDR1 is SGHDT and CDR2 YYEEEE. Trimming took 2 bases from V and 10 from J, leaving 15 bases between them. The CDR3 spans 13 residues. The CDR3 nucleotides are TGTGCCAGCAGCTTTTCAGGGGAAGCTGTCCAGTACTTC. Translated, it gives CASSFSGEAVQYF.

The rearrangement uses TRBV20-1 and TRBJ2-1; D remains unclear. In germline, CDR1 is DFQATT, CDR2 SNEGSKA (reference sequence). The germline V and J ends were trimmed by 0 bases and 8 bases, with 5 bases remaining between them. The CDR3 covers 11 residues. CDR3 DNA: TGCAGTGCTAGAGATCGACATGAGCAGTTCTTC. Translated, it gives CSARDRHEQFF.

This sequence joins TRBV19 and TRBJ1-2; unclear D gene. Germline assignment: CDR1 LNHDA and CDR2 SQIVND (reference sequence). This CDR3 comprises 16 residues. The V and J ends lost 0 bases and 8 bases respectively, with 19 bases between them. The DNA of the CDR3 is TGTGCCAGTAGTATAGATCTAGTCCCACGTCGAGGGGGCTACACCTTC. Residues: CASSIDLVPRRGGYTF.

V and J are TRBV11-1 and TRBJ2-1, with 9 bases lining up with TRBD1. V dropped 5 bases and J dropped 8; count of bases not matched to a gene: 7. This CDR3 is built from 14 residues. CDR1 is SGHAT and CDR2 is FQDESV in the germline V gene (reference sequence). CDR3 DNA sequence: TGTGCCAGCAGCCAAGGGACAGGGACCGATGAGCAGTTCTTC. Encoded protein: CASSQGTGTDEQFF.

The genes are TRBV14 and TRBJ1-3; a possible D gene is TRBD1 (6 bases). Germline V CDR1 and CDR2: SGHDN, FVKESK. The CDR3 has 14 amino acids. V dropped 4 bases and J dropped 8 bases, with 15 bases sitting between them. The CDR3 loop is CASSRQVFGDTIYF. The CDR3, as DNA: TGTGCCAGCAGCCGACAGGTTTTCGGGGACACCATATATTTT.

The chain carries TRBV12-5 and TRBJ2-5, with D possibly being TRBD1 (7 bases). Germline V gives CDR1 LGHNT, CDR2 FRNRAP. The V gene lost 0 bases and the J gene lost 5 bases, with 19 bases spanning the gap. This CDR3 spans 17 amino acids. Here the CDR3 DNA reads TGTGCTAGTGGTTTGGTACCCCGGAGGGGGCGTGAGGAGACCCAGTACTTC. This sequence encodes CASGLVPRRGREETQYF.

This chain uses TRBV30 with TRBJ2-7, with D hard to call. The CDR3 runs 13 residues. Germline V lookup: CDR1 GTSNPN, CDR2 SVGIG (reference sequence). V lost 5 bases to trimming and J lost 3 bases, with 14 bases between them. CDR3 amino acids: CAWSKGQNYEQYF. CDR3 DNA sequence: TGTGCCTGGTCAAAAGGTCAAAACTACGAGCAGTACTTC.

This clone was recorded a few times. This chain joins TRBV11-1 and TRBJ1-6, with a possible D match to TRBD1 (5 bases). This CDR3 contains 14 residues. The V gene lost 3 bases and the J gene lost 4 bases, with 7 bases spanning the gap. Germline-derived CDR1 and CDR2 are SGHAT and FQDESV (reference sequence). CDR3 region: CASSLGEYNSPLHF. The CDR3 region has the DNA TGTGCCAGCAGCTTGGGGGAATATAATTCACCCCTCCACTTT.

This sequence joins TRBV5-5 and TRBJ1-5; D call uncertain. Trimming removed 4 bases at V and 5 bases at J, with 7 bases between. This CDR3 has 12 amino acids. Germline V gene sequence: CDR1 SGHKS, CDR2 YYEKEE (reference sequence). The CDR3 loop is CASSPWDQPQHF. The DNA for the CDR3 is TGTGCCAGCAGCCCTTGGGATCAGCCCCAGCATTTT.

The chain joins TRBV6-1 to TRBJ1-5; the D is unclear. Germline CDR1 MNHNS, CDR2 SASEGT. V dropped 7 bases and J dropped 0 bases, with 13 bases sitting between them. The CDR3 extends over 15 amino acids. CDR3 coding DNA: TGTGCCAGCAAGGACCTACCATATAGCAATCAGCCCCAGCATTTT. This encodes CASKDLPYSNQPQHF.

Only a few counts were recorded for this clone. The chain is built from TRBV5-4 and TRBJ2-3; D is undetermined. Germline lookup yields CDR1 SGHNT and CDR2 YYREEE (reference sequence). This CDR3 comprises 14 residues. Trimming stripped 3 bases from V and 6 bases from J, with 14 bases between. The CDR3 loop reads CASSSPIGDDTQYF. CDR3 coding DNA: TGTGCCAGCAGCTCGCCTATAGGCGACGATACGCAGTATTTT.

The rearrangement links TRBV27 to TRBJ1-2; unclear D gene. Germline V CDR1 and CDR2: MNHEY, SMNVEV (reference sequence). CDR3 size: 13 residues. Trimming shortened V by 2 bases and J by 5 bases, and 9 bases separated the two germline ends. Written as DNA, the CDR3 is TGTGCCAGCAGTTTAGGTGCCGCGTATGGCTACACCTTC. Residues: CASSLGAAYGYTF.

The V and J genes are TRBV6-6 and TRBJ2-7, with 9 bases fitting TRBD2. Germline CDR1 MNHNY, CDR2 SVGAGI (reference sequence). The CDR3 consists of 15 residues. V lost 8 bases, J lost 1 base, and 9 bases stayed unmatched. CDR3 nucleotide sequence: TGTGCCAGCGGGACTACTAGCGGGTCTTCCTACGAGCAGTACTTC. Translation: CASGTTSGSSYEQYF.

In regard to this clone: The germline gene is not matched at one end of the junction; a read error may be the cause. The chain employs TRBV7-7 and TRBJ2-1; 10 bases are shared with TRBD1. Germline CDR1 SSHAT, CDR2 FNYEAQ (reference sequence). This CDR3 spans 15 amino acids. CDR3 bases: TGTGCTAGCAGCCCAGGGACAGGGGTTCTCAATGAGCAGTTCTTC. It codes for CASSPGTGVLNEQFF.